The clone carrying this T cell receptor (beta chain) was detected ten times or more. CDR3 of TCR beta was amplified from genomic DNA via a two-round multiplex PCR. TRBV and TRBJ genes each had their own specific primers in first-round PCR. Using its own MiXCR run on the multiplex PCR reads, TCRdb lists one record per CDR3 protein. The sample consists of more than 11,000 distinct CDR3 sequences, roughly 31% of them appearing once. The data were taken from a study of prognosis after radiotherapy for stage I lung cancer. Study context: Distant metastases arose in several patients, median around 7 months post-radiotherapy; more than twelve had no significant progression.

Germline V CDR1 and CDR2: LNHDA, SQIVND (reference sequence). Trimming took off 10 bases at V and 5 bases at J, with 14 bases between the two ends. The CDR3 extends over 12 amino acids. This receptor was obtained from a donor aged 50 or older with non-small cell lung cancer. Here the sequenced sample was PBMCs, taken before or after stereotactic body radiation therapy (not recorded which). The chain is built from TRBV19 and TRBJ2-5; D might be TRBD2 (6 bases). CDR3 residues: CATRQSGETQYF. DNA of the CDR3: TGTGCCACTCGTCAGAGCGGGGAGACCCAGTACTTC.